The clone carrying this TCR beta chain was seen a few times. No antigen is known for it. Sorted naive CD8 T cells were those defined as CD8+CD4-CCR7+CD45RA+. This sample was included in a study of molecular identifiers for immune sequencing clone quantification. Overall study findings and caveats: Jurkat TCR RNA that was spiked in from one cell was reportedly detectable among some 980,000 naive cells. It was shown that clones above 20 RNA copies held over 99% of effector molecules, but under 1% in naive cells.

TCRdb itself ran the PCR reads through MiXCR, one entry per CDR3 protein. The table includes 85,000 to 120,000 distinct CDR3 sequences, around 30% detected once. Trimming took 1 base from V and 0 from J, leaving 5 bases between them. CDR1 and CDR2 from the germline V gene are LNHDA and SQIVND (reference sequence). The CDR3 extends over 14 amino acids. The sequenced sample was naive CD8+ T cells from blood, with Jurkat cell RNA spiked in. Subset here: FACS-sorted CD8+CD4-CCR7+CD45RA+ naive T cells. The receptor was isolated from a human donor in good health. Some libraries in this study had Jurkat cell RNA spiked in. The chain couples TRBV19 to TRBJ2-3, with D uncertain. Here the CDR3 DNA reads TGTGCCAGTAGTATAGCCGCTAGCACAGATACGCAGTATTTT. This encodes CASSIAASTDTQYF.